Detailed here is one T cell receptor beta chain. Its antigen is unidentified. Profiling relied on immunoSEQ multiplex PCR, and the TCRdb table lists in-frame clones only, not all of them. The table records under 35,000 clones, around 95% of them present only once. These data originate in a study of circulating and synovial CD4+ cells in juvenile arthritis. Whole-study findings and limits: Vbeta family usage analysis did not detect the pathogenic-like versus bulk difference. Overlap with synovium rose as more T cells were sequenced. Bulk blood CD4 repertoires were more diverse than these.

The CDR3 spans 13 residues. Trimming stripped 0 bases from V and 4 bases from J, with 7 bases between. Germline V gives CDR1 SGHTA, CDR2 FQGTGA. Patients with active juvenile idiopathic arthritis donated these samples. The chain carries TRBV7-3 and TRBJ2-7; the D gene is possibly TRBD2 (6 bases). The sequenced sample consisted of CD4+ T cells from blood. The clonotype was recovered from a human donor with juvenile idiopathic arthritis. The CDR3 reads CASSLTGGYEQYF. The DNA for the CDR3 is TGTGCCAGCAGCTTAACCGGGGGATACGAGCAGTACTTC.